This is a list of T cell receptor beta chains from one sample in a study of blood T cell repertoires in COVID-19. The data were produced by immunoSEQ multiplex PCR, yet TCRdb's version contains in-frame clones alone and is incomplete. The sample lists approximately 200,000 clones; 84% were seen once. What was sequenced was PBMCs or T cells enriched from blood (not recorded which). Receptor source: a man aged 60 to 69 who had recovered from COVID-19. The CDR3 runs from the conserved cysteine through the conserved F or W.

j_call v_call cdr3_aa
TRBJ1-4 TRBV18 CASSPDRVREKLFF
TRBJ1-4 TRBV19 CASSTGTGKTNEKLFF
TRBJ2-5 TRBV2 CASRRMGQVPETQYF
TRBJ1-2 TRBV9 CASSVGTANYGYTF
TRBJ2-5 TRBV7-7 CASSSAGVGETQYF
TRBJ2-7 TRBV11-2 CASSTDRDKPMYF
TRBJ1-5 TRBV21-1 CASSKTGVGNQPQHF
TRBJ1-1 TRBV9 CASSVGGPRGTEAFF
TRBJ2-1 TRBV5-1 CASSSSGNYNEQFF
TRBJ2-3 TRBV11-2 CASSLDRGNTDTQYF
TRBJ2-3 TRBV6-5 CASSYTSGGGGDTQYF
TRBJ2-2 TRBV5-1 CASSRDRAAGELFF
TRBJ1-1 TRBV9 CASSPGTVTEAFF
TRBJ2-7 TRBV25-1 CASSKYGTGDSEQYF
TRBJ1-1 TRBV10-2 CASIAGGGYTEAFF
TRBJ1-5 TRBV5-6 CASSWGRGNQPQHF
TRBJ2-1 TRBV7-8 CASSRQTGSYNEQFF
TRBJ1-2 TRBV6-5 CASSKQGVGYGYTF
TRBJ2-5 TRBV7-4 CASSLGASGGALETQYF
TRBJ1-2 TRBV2 CASTGQTGNYGYTF
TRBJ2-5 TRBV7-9 CASSLYGEQETQYF
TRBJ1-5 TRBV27 CATKMTGDSNQPQHF
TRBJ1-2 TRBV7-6 CASSAGGFQTSNYGYTF
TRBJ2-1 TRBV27 CASSSRTGSYNEQFF
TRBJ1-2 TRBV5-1 CASSPPVGRDGYTF
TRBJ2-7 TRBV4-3 CASSQVTGSYEQYF
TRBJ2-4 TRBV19 CASGPGQATILAKNIQYF
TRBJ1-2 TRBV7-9 CASSLEEGGYTF